Listed here are 24 T cell receptor beta chains from one sample, sequenced in a study of spatial heterogeneity in lung cancer. Regarding time point: blood at routine non-recurrence follow-up after resection. Unsorted whole RNA of tumor, nontumor lung or frozen PBMC was sequenced. Using its own MiXCR run on the 5' RACE reads, TCRdb lists one record per CDR3 protein. The sample includes approximately 50,000 distinct CDR3 sequences, around 7% of them seen just once. Sequenced material: PBMCs, taken at follow-up. These receptors were collected from a female donor with early-stage non-small cell lung cancer.

This clonotype is hyperexpanded within its sample. The chain combines TRBV28 with TRBJ2-5; 9 bases are a match to TRBD2. Germline V gene sequence: CDR1 MDHEN, CDR2 SYDVKM. V lost 7 bases to trimming and J lost 3 bases; unmatched junction nucleotides: 15. The CDR3 totals 17 residues. The CDR3 sequence is CASNTRASGAIKETQYF. CDR3 nucleotides: TGTGCCAGCAACACTAGGGCTAGCGGGGCAATTAAAGAGACCCAGTACTTC.

The genes are TRBV2 and TRBJ1-5, with unresolved D. Germline lookup yields CDR1 SNHLY and CDR2 FYNNEI. With 6 bases removed from V and 5 bases from J, the gap between germline ends came to 14 bases. The CDR3 spans 14 residues. The DNA for the CDR3 is TGTGCCAGCAGCGCTCTTCCCACGGATCAGCCCCAGCATTTT. Translated, it gives CASSALPTDQPQHF.

This clonotype came up many times. This chain links TRBV7-6 with TRBJ2-7; D perhaps matches TRBD1 (6 bases). V shed 5 bases and J shed 7 bases, with 21 bases lying between them. Germline V gene data show CDR1 as SGHVS and CDR2 as FNYEAQ. The CDR3 runs to 15 residues. The CDR3 here is CASSISRDTYLEQYF. The CDR3, as DNA: TGTGCCAGCAGCATAAGCCGGGACACCTATCTGGAGCAGTACTTC.

This clonotype was seen many times. CDR3 bases: TGCGCCAGCAGCTTGGGAGGAAAGATTACAGACATTCAGTACTTC. Amino acid sequence: CASSLGGKITDIQYF. V and J are TRBV5-1 and TRBJ2-4; no reliable D call. CDR1 is SGHRS and CDR2 is YFSETQ in the germline V gene. The CDR3 extends over 15 amino acids. Between the trimmed V and J ends, which lost 0 bases and 8 bases, there was a span of 15 bases.

This clonotype has ten or more counts. This sequence joins TRBV7-2 and TRBJ2-1; TRBD2 matches 11 bases. The germline CDR1 and CDR2 sequences are SGHTA and FQGNSA. Losses at the gene ends were 5 bases for V and 7 bases for J; bases not matched to a gene: 13. The CDR3 has 17 residues. The CDR3 spells CASSQPGLAGGVNEQFF. The CDR3 region has the DNA TGTGCCAGCAGCCAACCCGGACTAGCGGGCGGAGTTAATGAGCAGTTCTTC.

There are many counts of this clonotype. J is TRBJ2-1 and V is TRBV27, with D possibly being TRBD1 or TRBD2 (5 bases each). This CDR3 spans 19 amino acids. From germline, CDR1 is MNHEY and CDR2 SMNVEV (reference sequence). V shed 7 bases and J shed 1 base, with 26 bases lying between them. CDR3 residues: CASIGDGLSSVGSYNEQFF. The CDR3 bases are TGTGCCAGCATCGGGGACGGTTTGTCAAGTGTTGGATCCTACAATGAGCAGTTCTTC.

There are a few counts of this clonotype. The chain links TRBV9 to TRBJ2-5, with TRBD2 identical over 8 bases. Germline assignment: CDR1 SGDLS and CDR2 YYNGEE. V lost 0 bases and J lost 0; bases outside the gene matches: 1. The length of the CDR3 is 15 residues. This CDR3 reads CASSVAGGYQETQYF. The DNA for the CDR3 is TGTGCCAGCAGCGTAGCGGGGGGGTACCAAGAGACCCAGTACTTC.

This clonotype has more than one count but fewer than ten. Written as DNA, the CDR3 is TGTGCCAGCAGCGCCCAAGGGGCCTACGAGCAGTACTTC. Translated: CASSAQGAYEQYF. This chain connects TRBV9 to TRBJ2-7; possibly TRBD1 for D (5 bases). With 3 bases removed from V and 2 bases from J, the gap between germline ends came to 9 bases. CDR1 is SGDLS, CDR2 YYNGEE, per germline. The CDR3 length is 13 residues.

Ten or more counts support this clonotype. This chain joins TRBV12-3 or TRBV12-4 and TRBJ1-1; D may be TRBD1 (5 bases). The V gene lost 2 bases and the J gene lost 5 bases, with 9 bases spanning the gap. The CDR3 totals 13 residues. CDR3 sequence: CASSLQGGTEAFF. The CDR3 DNA follows: TGTGCCAGCAGTTTACAGGGAGGAACTGAAGCTTTCTTT.

There are many counts of this clonotype. The chain couples TRBV20-1 to TRBJ2-7, with TRBD2 matching over 14 bases. This CDR3 has 17 amino acids. V lost 0 bases and J lost 3; bases outside the gene matches: 7. CDR1 is DFQATT and CDR2 is SNEGSKA in the germline V gene (reference sequence). The CDR3 is CSARDPGLAGAGYEQYF. The CDR3 coding sequence is TGCAGTGCTAGAGATCCGGGACTAGCGGGGGCTGGCTACGAGCAGTACTTC.

The table lists this clonotype with many counts. This chain uses TRBV27 with TRBJ2-3; 12 bases are shared with TRBD1. V lost 10 bases, J lost 7 bases, and 9 bases stayed unmatched. This CDR3 has 14 amino acids. The germline gives CDR1 MNHEY, CDR2 SMNVEV (reference sequence). The CDR3 spells CATKTGQGANTQYF. As DNA, the CDR3 is TGTGCCACCAAGACGGGACAGGGGGCAAATACGCAGTATTTT.

This clonotype was counted only a few times. The chain has TRBV5-6 and TRBJ2-7; 7 nucleotides agree with TRBD1. J lost 3 bases, V lost 4 bases, and 4 bases had no gene match. There are 13 residues in the CDR3. Per the germline V gene, CDR1 is SGHDT and CDR2 is YYEEEE. This CDR3 is CASSNRDSYEQYF. The CDR3 DNA follows: TGTGCCAGCAGCAACCGGGACAGCTACGAGCAGTACTTC.

V is TRBV5-1 and J is TRBJ2-5, with TRBD2 matching over 15 bases. The CDR3 has 17 amino acids. From germline, CDR1 is SGHRS and CDR2 YFSETQ. The V gene end was trimmed by 4 bases and the J gene end by 4 bases; junction bases not matched to a gene: 8. In nucleotides, the CDR3 is TGCGCCAGCAGCCCCGGACTAGCGGGGGGGCCTAGAGAGACCCAGTACTTC. Translated, it gives CASSPGLAGGPRETQYF.

Many counts were recorded for this clonotype. This chain links TRBV6-2 or TRBV6-3 with TRBJ1-1; D is perhaps TRBD1 (6 bases). The CDR3 extends over 17 amino acids. Germline CDR1 MNHEY, CDR2 SVGEGT. V lost 0 bases and J 4 bases, leaving 18 bases between the germline ends. This CDR3 reads CASSYSNRGGLGTEAFF. The CDR3 nucleotides read TGTGCCAGCAGTTACTCGAACCGCGGGGGGCTCGGCACTGAAGCTTTCTTT.

This clonotype has ten or more counts. The rearrangement links TRBV20-1 to TRBJ1-1; perhaps TRBD1 as D (5 bases). The CDR3 is 13 residues long. Trimming took off 6 bases at V and 0 bases at J, with 11 bases between the two ends. Germline values: CDR1 DFQATT, CDR2 SNEGSKA (reference sequence). This chain's CDR3 is CSAETDMNTEAFF. DNA of the CDR3: TGCAGTGCAGAGACAGACATGAACACTGAAGCTTTCTTT.

V is TRBV10-2 and J is TRBJ2-3; 9 nucleotides line up with TRBD2. This CDR3 has 14 amino acids. Per the germline V gene, CDR1 is WSHSY and CDR2 is SAAADI. V dropped 8 bases and J dropped 5; count of bases not matched to a gene: 8. The DNA of the CDR3 is TGCGCCAGCTGGCTAGCGGGGTATGGAGATACGCAGTATTTT. Translated, it gives CASWLAGYGDTQYF.

The V gene is TRBV20-1, the J gene TRBJ2-5; 10 positions match TRBD2. This CDR3 spans 13 amino acids. Germline V CDR1 and CDR2: DFQATT, SNEGSKA (reference sequence). Germline trimming cut 6 bases from V and 4 bases from J; bases unmatched to any gene: 5. The CDR3 here is CSATTSGVETQYF. The DNA for the CDR3 is TGCAGTGCCACTACTAGCGGGGTAGAGACCCAGTACTTC.

In its sample, this clonotype was seen many times. This chain joins TRBV4-1 and TRBJ1-1; 9 positions agree with TRBD1. After removal of 0 bases from V and 4 bases from J, the junction contained 9 bases not matched to a gene. The CDR3 loop spans 17 amino acids. In germline, CDR1 is MGHRA, CDR2 YSYEKL. The CDR3 region is CASSQDRTGARGTEAFF. CDR3 DNA: TGCGCCAGCAGCCAAGATCGGACAGGGGCCCGGGGCACTGAAGCTTTCTTT.

The CDR3 loop reads CSVSAGGSTDTQYF. CDR3 DNA: TGCAGCGTTTCTGCGGGGGGGAGCACAGATACGCAGTATTTT. The chain is built from TRBV29-1 and TRBJ2-3, with TRBD2 identical over 9 bases. Trimming cost V 5 bases and J 0 bases; bases outside gene matches: 3. This CDR3 contains 14 residues. Germline V lookup: CDR1 SQVTM, CDR2 ANQGSEA.

This clonotype was recorded many times. The chain recombines TRBV12-3 or TRBV12-4 with TRBJ2-3; no reliable D call. This CDR3 contains 11 residues. Trimming cost V 5 bases and J 4 bases, with 4 bases left between them. The CDR3 DNA is TGTGCCAGCAGTCGGTCAGATACGCAGTATTTT. Translated, it gives CASSRSDTQYF.

This clonotype was observed at least ten times. This CDR3 reads CAISEKAGGNQPQHF. DNA for the CDR3: TGTGCCATCAGTGAAAAGGCAGGGGGCAATCAGCCCCAGCATTTT. V gene TRBV10-3 combines with J gene TRBJ1-5; weak D call: TRBD1 (6 bases). Germline values: CDR1 ENHRY, CDR2 SYGVKD. V lost 3 bases to trimming and J lost 2 bases, with 11 bases between them. The length of the CDR3 is 15 residues.

This clonotype was picked up many times. V usage is TRBV4-1 and J usage is TRBJ2-3; 8 nucleotides line up with TRBD2. There are 17 residues in the CDR3. The V gene end was trimmed by 4 bases and the J gene end by 5 bases; junction bases not matched to a gene: 14. CDR1 is MGHRA, CDR2 YSYEKL, per germline. The CDR3 DNA follows: TGCGCCAGCAGCCCACGAGGGGCCAGCGGGGGTGAAGATACGCAGTATTTT. Translation gives CASSPRGASGGEDTQYF.

J is TRBJ1-1 and V is TRBV7-2; 7 bases map to TRBD1. Germline values: CDR1 SGHTA, CDR2 FQGNSA. The V gene end was trimmed by 4 bases and the J gene end by 4 bases; junction bases not matched to a gene: 6. CDR3 size: 14 residues. CDR3 residues: CASSSGQAITEAFF. CDR3 sequence (DNA): TGTGCCAGCAGCTCCGGACAGGCGATCACTGAAGCTTTCTTT.

There are many counts of this clonotype. This chain uses TRBV20-1 with TRBJ2-3; 10 bases match TRBD2. The length of the CDR3 is 16 residues. V lost 2 bases and J lost 3; bases outside the gene matches: 8. The V gene's germline CDR1 is DFQATT and CDR2 SNEGSKA (reference sequence). The CDR3 reads CSARRPSGGRTDTQYF. The CDR3 DNA follows: TGCAGTGCTAGAAGACCTAGCGGGGGTCGGACAGATACGCAGTATTTT.